This T cell receptor (beta chain) was identified during a study of T cells in Graves' hyperthyroidism and ophthalmopathy. Participants, patients aged 18 to 65, had newly diagnosed hyperthyroidism with a duration under 2 months. V shed 3 bases and J 7 bases; nucleotides not matched to a gene: 8. There are 13 residues in the CDR3. Germline V CDR1 and CDR2: DFQATT, SNEGSKA (reference sequence). Amplified regions were TCR beta CDR3 sequences from RNA transcripts. HTBI primers were employed in a first-round RT-PCR of the TCR CDR3. TCRdb re-analysed the multiplex PCR reads in MiXCR, keeping a single row per CDR3 protein. The sample has around 350,000 distinct CDR3 sequences, about a fifth seen once; the top ten hold 3.7%. This clonotype was counted ten times or more.

Sequenced input: blood. This receptor was taken from a woman under 30 with Graves' hyperthyroidism. The rearrangement uses TRBV20-1 and TRBJ1-1; 7 bases are a match to TRBD1. The CDR3 bases are TGCAGTGCTAGTCCACGACAGGGAAGTGAAGCTTTCTTT. Protein sequence: CSASPRQGSEAFF.